This passage covers 16 T cell receptor beta chains from one sample sequenced in a study of blood T cell repertoires in COVID-19. Using immunoSEQ multiplex PCR, the repertoire was profiled, and TCRdb retains in-frame clones only, with some absent. The sample lists 50,000 to 65,000 clones; around 86% were seen once. The specimen was peripheral blood. These receptors all come from a human donor in a cohort sampled during active COVID-19.

For the CDR3, the DNA is TGTGCCAGCAGCATCGACAGTGTTCTGTTTTTT. The encoded protein is CASSIDSVLFF. The chain couples TRBV7-9 to TRBJ1-4; D possibly corresponds to TRBD1 (5 bases). Trimming took 5 bases from V and 14 from J, leaving 12 bases between them. CDR3 length equals 11 residues. Germline CDR1 and CDR2: SEHNR and FQNEAQ (reference sequence). The whole variable domain, remainder taken from reference TRBV7-9 and TRBJ1-4, is DTGVSQNPRHKITKRGQNVTFRCDPISEHNRLYWYRQTLGQGPEFLTYFQNEAQLEKSRLLSDRFSAERPKGSFSTLEIQRTEQGDSAMYLCASSIDSVLFFGSGTQLSVL.

The chain employs TRBV5-5 and TRBJ2-3, with D possibly matching TRBD1 (6 bases). Germline CDR1 SGHKS, CDR2 YYEKEE (reference sequence). With 1 base removed from V and 3 bases from J, the gap between germline ends came to 9 bases. The CDR3 loop spans 14 amino acids. The CDR3 protein is CASSLTGTTDTQYF. CDR3 DNA sequence: TGTGCCAGCAGCTTGACAGGGACAACAGATACGCAGTATTTT.

The chain joins TRBV6-5 to TRBJ2-3; D is possibly TRBD1 (6 bases). Deletions cut 7 bases from V and 1 base from J, with 12 bases between. This CDR3 spans 14 amino acids. CDR1 is MNHEY and CDR2 is SVGAGI in the germline V gene. The CDR3 region has the DNA TGTGCCAGCAACAGGGCAGGCCGCACAGATACGCAGTATTTT. Translation gives CASNRAGRTDTQYF.

V usage is TRBV18 and J usage is TRBJ1-5; D gene ambiguous. Deletions cut 3 bases from V and 0 bases from J, with 9 bases between. There are 15 residues in the CDR3. The germline gives CDR1 KGHSH, CDR2 LQKENI. The CDR3 DNA sequence: TGTGCCAGCTCACCCAACAGAGTTAGCAATCAGCCCCAGCATTTT. As protein: CASSPNRVSNQPQHF. Full variable domain (remainder filled in from reference TRBV18 and TRBJ1-5): NAGVMQNPRHLVRRRGQEARLRCSPMKGHSHVYWYRQLPEEGLKFMVYLQKENIIDESGMPKERFSAEFPKEGPSILRIQQVVRGDSAAYFCASSPNRVSNQPQHFGDGTRLSIL.

The rearrangement joins TRBV9 to TRBJ2-7; D may be TRBD2 (6 bases). This CDR3 is 14 amino acids long. In germline, CDR1 is SGDLS, CDR2 YYNGEE. V gave up 4 bases and J gave up 3 bases, with 14 bases separating them. CDR3 coding DNA: TGTGCCAGCAGCCCAGAAGTCGGGGGCTACGAGCAGTACTTC. Translated: CASSPEVGGYEQYF.

This chain links TRBV28 with TRBJ2-5; TRBD2 agrees at 15 bases. Germline values: CDR1 MDHEN, CDR2 SYDVKM. The CDR3 runs to 15 residues. The V and J ends lost 6 bases and 1 base, in that order; junction bases with no gene match: 0. The chain's CDR3 is CASRGLAGGQETQYF. The CDR3, as DNA: TGTGCCAGCAGGGGACTAGCGGGGGGCCAAGAGACCCAGTACTTC.

This sequence joins TRBV13 and TRBJ2-7; 7 bases map to TRBD2. Looked up from germline, CDR1 is PRHDT and CDR2 is FYEKMQ (reference sequence). V lost 2 bases to trimming and J lost 2 bases; unmatched junction nucleotides: 6. CDR3 length: 15 residues. The chain's CDR3 is CASSLKRGGTYEQYF. The CDR3 bases are TGTGCCAGCAGCTTAAAGCGGGGTGGGACCTACGAGCAGTACTTC.

The chain combines TRBV24-1 with TRBJ2-3, with D possibly being TRBD2 (5 bases). Deletions cut 7 bases from V and 0 bases from J, with 13 bases between. This CDR3 region has 15 residues. Germline assignment: CDR1 KGHDR and CDR2 SFDVKD. The chain's CDR3 is CATSPLGESTDTQYF. The CDR3, as DNA: TGTGCCACCAGCCCCCTGGGAGAAAGCACAGATACGCAGTATTTT.

CDR3 bases: TGTGCCAGCAGTTCACCGGACAGGGGTTATGGCTACACCTTC. Residues: CASSSPDRGYGYTF. The V gene is TRBV28, the J gene TRBJ1-2, with 9 bases that match TRBD1. CDR1 and CDR2 (germline): MDHEN, SYDVKM. This CDR3 is 14 amino acids long. J lost 5 bases, V lost 4 bases, and 5 bases had no gene match.

The rearrangement uses TRBV6-5 and TRBJ1-1; D is unresolved. The CDR3 runs 12 residues. CDR1 is MNHEY, CDR2 SVGAGI, per germline. V lost 5 bases and J 4 bases, leaving 8 bases between the germline ends. CDR3 coding DNA: TGTGCCAGCAGTACTCTTCGCACTGAAGCTTTCTTT. Translated: CASSTLRTEAFF.

The rearrangement joins TRBV5-3 to TRBJ2-7; 10 nucleotides match TRBD1. TRBV5-3 is classed as an ORF, of uncertain function. CDR3 size: 16 residues. V lost 6 bases, J lost 5 bases, and 14 bases stayed unmatched. Written as DNA, the CDR3 is TGTGCCAGAACCCACGGGGGACAGGGGCTTGTCGACGAGCAGTACTTC. It specifies CARTHGGQGLVDEQYF.

The J gene is TRBJ2-7, the V gene TRBV28, with 14 bases identical to TRBD2. Looked up from germline, CDR1 is MDHEN and CDR2 is SYDVKM. The ends lost 6 bases at V and 7 bases at J; junction bases unmatched: 8. The CDR3 extends over 15 amino acids. CDR3 residues: CASSPGLAGAREQYF. CDR3 bases: TGTGCCAGCAGCCCGGGACTAGCGGGAGCTCGGGAGCAGTACTTC.

This clone was seen more than once but under ten times. The V and J genes are TRBV7-2 and TRBJ2-3; possibly TRBD1 for D (6 bases). Germline assignment: CDR1 SGHTA and CDR2 FQGNSA. V was clipped by 3 bases and J by 2 bases, with 9 bases between them. This CDR3 contains 14 residues. The CDR3 nucleotides are TGTGCCAGCAGCTTTCGACAGGCCACAGATACGCAGTATTTT. Amino acids: CASSFRQATDTQYF.

CDR3 sequence (DNA): TGTGCCAGTGGGAGCGGGACAGGGGAGTACTTC. Translating it yields CASGSGTGEYF. The genes are TRBV28 and TRBJ2-4, with 10 bases identical to TRBD1. This CDR3 is 11 amino acids long. The V gene's germline CDR1 is MDHEN and CDR2 SYDVKM. The junction had 7 bases not matched to a gene; V was cut back by 9 bases and J by 14 bases.

The rearrangement links TRBV29-1 to TRBJ2-3; 10 positions match TRBD2. Trimming cost V 4 bases and J 2 bases; bases outside gene matches: 3. Germline lookup yields CDR1 SQVTM and CDR2 ANQGSEA. This CDR3 region has 14 residues. The CDR3: CSVGTSGFTDTQYF. DNA for the CDR3: TGCAGCGTTGGGACTAGCGGCTTCACAGATACGCAGTATTTT.

V gene TRBV11-2 combines with J gene TRBJ2-7; perhaps TRBD2 as D (5 bases). The CDR3 is 15 amino acids. V was pared by 0 bases and J by 1 base, with 10 bases between. Germline CDR1 SGHAT, CDR2 FQNNGV. CDR3: CASSLEGLQSYEQYF. The CDR3 DNA sequence: TGTGCCAGCAGCTTAGAAGGACTCCAATCCTACGAGCAGTACTTC.